The next 23 T cell receptor beta chains were all read from a single sample in a study of beta chain features in type 1 diabetes. Every isolated RNA sample was fully reverse transcribed, so sequencing captured expressed TCRB transcripts. The data were produced by immunoSEQ multiplex PCR, yet TCRdb's version contains in-frame clones alone and is incomplete. The sample consists of hundreds of thousands of clones, 11% of them appearing once. Sequences were obtained from naive CD4+ T cells from blood. Receptor source: a woman aged 25-40 years in good health.

V usage is TRBV7-3 and J usage is TRBJ1-2, with 9 nucleotides matching TRBD1. Germline assignment: CDR1 SGHTA and CDR2 FQGTGA. Germline trimming cut 4 bases from V and 4 bases from J; bases unmatched to any gene: 10. The CDR3 length is 16 residues. This chain's CDR3 is CASSYGTGKDRYGYTF. The CDR3 nucleotides are TGTGCCAGCAGCTATGGGACAGGGAAGGATCGCTATGGCTACACCTTC. The full variable domain, with the rest looked up from reference TRBV7-3 and TRBJ1-2, is GAGVSQTPSNKVTEKGKYVELRCDPISGHTALYWYRQSLGQGPEFLIYFQGTGAADDSGLPNDRFFAVRPEGSVSTLKIQRTERGDSAVYLCASSYGTGKDRYGYTFGSGTRLTVV.

V is TRBV6-1 and J is TRBJ1-1; 9 nucleotides line up with TRBD1. This CDR3 is built from 13 residues. The germline V gene encodes CDR1 MNHNS and CDR2 SASEGT. V lost 5 bases and J lost 8; bases outside the gene matches: 6. The CDR3 nucleotides are TGTGCCAGCAGTTCCGGGACAGGGCAGGAAGCTTTCTTT. Protein product: CASSSGTGQEAFF.

Of note for this clone: One end of the junction does not line up with germline, which may come from a read error. The chain links TRBV9 to TRBJ2-6; D call uncertain. The CDR3 runs 15 residues. Germline CDR1 reads SGDLS; CDR2 reads YYNGEE. The CDR3 loop is CASSEGLAGANVLTF. Here the CDR3 DNA reads TGTGCCAGCAGCGAAGGCTTAGCTGGAGCCAACGTCCTGACTTTC.

A few counts support this clone. The genes are TRBV9 and TRBJ2-1, with 9 positions matching TRBD1. Trimming cost V 4 bases and J 3 bases; bases outside gene matches: 5. The CDR3 sequence is 15 residues long. Per the germline V gene, CDR1 is SGDLS and CDR2 is YYNGEE. The DNA for the CDR3 is TGTGCCAGCAGCCTCCGGGACAGGGACTACAATGAGCAGTTCTTC. This translates into CASSLRDRDYNEQFF.

This clone occurred a few times. The chain is built from TRBV7-3 and TRBJ2-1; 12 nucleotides match TRBD1. CDR3 length: 18 amino acids. With V trimmed by 5 bases and J by 8 bases, 16 bases remained unmatched. Germline V gene lookup returns CDR1 SGHTA and CDR2 FQGTGA. The CDR3 nucleotides are TGTGCCAGCAGCCCGAATCCCCCCCAGGGGACAGGGGGCTATGAGCAGTTCTTC. It is translated as CASSPNPPQGTGGYEQFF.

The V and J genes are TRBV15 and TRBJ1-2, with D possibly matching TRBD1 (6 bases). Germline CDR1 is LNHNV and CDR2 is YYDKDF (reference sequence). The CDR3 runs 14 residues. V lost 3 bases and J 8 bases, leaving 16 bases between the germline ends. The CDR3 DNA reads TGTGCCACCAGCAGGCACGGGACACCGCCGGGCTACACCTTC. It specifies CATSRHGTPPGYTF.

This clone was seen only a few times. The V and J genes are TRBV19 and TRBJ1-1; 9 bases align to TRBD1. Per the germline V gene, CDR1 is LNHDA and CDR2 is SQIVND (reference sequence). V dropped 6 bases and J dropped 1; count of bases not matched to a gene: 6. This CDR3 has 15 residues. The CDR3 sequence is CASRIPDRGNTEAFF. The CDR3 bases are TGTGCCAGTAGGATACCGGACAGGGGGAACACTGAAGCTTTCTTT.

This clone was seen a handful of times. V gene TRBV10-3 combines with J gene TRBJ2-5; D is possibly TRBD1 (5 bases). This CDR3 is 14 amino acids long. CDR1 is ENHRY and CDR2 is SYGVKD in the germline V gene. V was cut by 0 bases and J by 3 bases, with 8 bases left in between. The CDR3 DNA follows: TGTGCCATCAGTGAGTCCTCAGGGAAAGAGACCCAGTACTTC. It encodes CAISESSGKETQYF.

In this sample, this clone turned up a few times. The V and J genes are TRBV5-1 and TRBJ2-7; 14 bases map to TRBD2. The CDR3 consists of 16 residues. The V and J ends lost 4 bases and 6 bases, in that order; junction bases with no gene match: 9. The germline V gene encodes CDR1 SGHRS and CDR2 YFSETQ. The CDR3 nucleotides are TGCGCCAGCAGCCCGAGACTAGCGGGAGGGCCCGGCGAGCAGTACTTC. This gives the protein CASSPRLAGGPGEQYF.

The rearrangement links TRBV28 to TRBJ2-1, with D possibly matching TRBD1 (5 bases). V was cut by 5 bases and J by 0 bases, with 8 bases left in between. Germline CDR1 MDHEN, CDR2 SYDVKM. The CDR3 has 14 amino acids. The CDR3 protein is CASSPGISYNEQFF. In DNA, the CDR3 is TGTGCCAGCAGTCCAGGGATCTCCTACAATGAGCAGTTCTTC.

The CDR3 loop reads CAWSVGRSRETQYF. The CDR3 bases are TGTGCCTGGAGTGTCGGGAGGAGCCGAGAGACCCAGTACTTC. J is TRBJ2-5 and V is TRBV30, with 7 bases lining up with TRBD2. Losses at the gene ends were 0 bases for V and 4 bases for J; bases not matched to a gene: 5. The CDR3 totals 14 residues. Germline values: CDR1 GTSNPN, CDR2 SVGIG (reference sequence).

The gene calls are TRBV14 and TRBJ2-5; tentative D call: TRBD2 (5 bases). The CDR3 is made up of 13 amino acids. Trimming removed 2 bases at V and 4 bases at J, with 8 bases between. Germline lookup yields CDR1 SGHDN and CDR2 FVKESK. This CDR3 is CASSQRRGETQYF. CDR3 in DNA: TGTGCCAGCAGCCAACGACGGGGAGAGACCCAGTACTTC.

This clone was seen a few times. The genes are TRBV7-9 and TRBJ2-1; a weak D match, TRBD2 (5 bases). The CDR3 runs to 16 residues. CDR1 is SEHNR and CDR2 is FQNEAQ in the germline V gene (reference sequence). The ends were cut back, 4 bases at V and 0 bases at J, with 13 bases in the middle. The CDR3 DNA is TGTGCCAGCAGCTCCCAGCGGACCGACTCCTACAATGAGCAGTTCTTC. It codes for CASSSQRTDSYNEQFF. The whole variable domain, remainder taken from reference TRBV7-9 and TRBJ2-1, is DTGVSQNPRHKITKRGQNVTFRCDPISEHNRLYWYRQTLGQGPEFLTYFQNEAQLEKSRLLSDRFSAERPKGSFSTLEIQRTEQGDSAMYLCASSSQRTDSYNEQFFGPGTRLTVL.

This rearrangement joins TRBV5-1 to TRBJ2-2; D is possibly TRBD1 (6 bases). The ends were cut back, 4 bases at V and 5 bases at J, with 12 bases in the middle. Germline CDR1 SGHRS, CDR2 YFSETQ. The CDR3 has 14 amino acids. In DNA form, the CDR3 reads TGCGCCAGCAGCCCAAGGACAGATACCGGGGAGCTGTTTTTT. Protein sequence: CASSPRTDTGELFF.

The chain is built from TRBV7-2 and TRBJ1-2, with unresolved D. This CDR3 spans 13 amino acids. V was cut by 2 bases and J by 8 bases, with 12 bases left in between. From germline, CDR1 is SGHTA and CDR2 FQGNSA. CDR3 in amino acids: CASSLSQQTGYTF. In DNA, the CDR3 is TGTGCCAGCAGCTTAAGCCAACAGACAGGCTACACCTTC.

There are a few counts of this clone. The genes are TRBV5-1 and TRBJ2-3; tentatively, D is TRBD2 (5 bases). CDR1 SGHRS and CDR2 YFSETQ come from the germline V gene. The CDR3 contains 15 residues. Trimming cost V 4 bases and J 2 bases, with 14 bases left between them. The CDR3: CASSPGRLATDTQYF. The CDR3 DNA is TGCGCCAGCAGCCCCGGTAGGCTAGCCACAGATACGCAGTATTTT.

A few counts support this clone. The chain links TRBV7-2 to TRBJ2-7; possible D gene TRBD1, 5 bases. Germline loops: CDR1 SGHTA, CDR2 FQGNSA. With 0 bases removed from V and 5 bases from J, the gap between germline ends came to 8 bases. The CDR3 is made up of 13 amino acids. The CDR3, as DNA: TGTGCCAGCAGCTTAGCGCAGGGTGACGAGCAGTACTTC. It is translated as CASSLAQGDEQYF.

The chain is built from TRBV7-8 and TRBJ2-1; 8 bases fit TRBD2. The CDR3 is 15 residues long. Trimming at V came to 6 bases and at J to 3 bases, leaving 7 bases not matched to a gene. Germline CDR1 reads SGHVS; CDR2 reads FQNEAQ. The CDR3 DNA sequence: TGTGCCAGCAGGGCGCGGGAGGACCACTACAATGAGCAGTTCTTC. Translation gives CASRAREDHYNEQFF.

The chain combines TRBV5-1 with TRBJ2-5; 10 nucleotides align to TRBD2. Germline V gene lookup returns CDR1 SGHRS and CDR2 YFSETQ. Unmatched junction bases numbered 7, after V lost 3 bases and J lost 2 bases. The CDR3 has 16 amino acids. DNA of the CDR3: TGCGCCAGCAGCTCGTTAGCGGGAGGCGGACAAGAGACCCAGTACTTC. Encoded protein: CASSSLAGGGQETQYF.

In its sample, this clone was seen a few times. The V call is TRBV7-9, the J call TRBJ2-3; weak D call: TRBD1 (6 bases). CDR3 length equals 11 residues. V lost 5 bases and J 6 bases, leaving 6 bases between the germline ends. Germline V gene sequence: CDR1 SEHNR, CDR2 FQNEAQ (reference sequence). CDR3 in DNA: TGTGCCAGCAGCCAGGGGGATACGCAGTATTTT. Its protein is CASSQGDTQYF. Supplemented by reference TRBV7-9 and TRBJ2-3, the full variable domain reads DTGVSQNPRHKITKRGQNVTFRCDPISEHNRLYWYRQTLGQGPEFLTYFQNEAQLEKSRLLSDRFSAERPKGSFSTLEIQRTEQGDSAMYLCASSQGDTQYFGPGTRLTVL.

V and J are TRBV4-3 and TRBJ1-5; the D is unclear. The CDR3 contains 16 residues. V dropped 0 bases and J dropped 1 base, with 10 bases sitting between them. The germline gives CDR1 LGHNA, CDR2 YSLEER. CDR3 amino acids: CASSQDLGGSNQPQHF. CDR3 in DNA: TGCGCCAGCAGCCAAGATCTAGGTGGGAGCAATCAGCCCCAGCATTTT.

CDR3 sequence (DNA): TGTGCCAGCAGTTACCCCCCTCCGGGAGGGAGGAACGAGCAGTACTTC. As protein: CASSYPPPGGRNEQYF. V and J are TRBV28 and TRBJ2-7, with 8 bases identical to TRBD2. Germline-derived CDR1 and CDR2 are MDHEN and SYDVKM. This CDR3 comprises 16 residues. The V and J ends lost 4 bases and 5 bases, in that order; junction bases with no gene match: 13.

The chain links TRBV10-3 to TRBJ2-3, with D perhaps matching TRBD2 (6 bases). The CDR3 consists of 14 residues. The germline V gene encodes CDR1 ENHRY and CDR2 SYGVKD. The ends were cut back, 1 base at V and 4 bases at J, with 9 bases in the middle. The CDR3 DNA follows: TGTGCCATCAGTGAGTTCGGAGGGGCAGATACGCAGTATTTT. Translated, it gives CAISEFGGADTQYF.